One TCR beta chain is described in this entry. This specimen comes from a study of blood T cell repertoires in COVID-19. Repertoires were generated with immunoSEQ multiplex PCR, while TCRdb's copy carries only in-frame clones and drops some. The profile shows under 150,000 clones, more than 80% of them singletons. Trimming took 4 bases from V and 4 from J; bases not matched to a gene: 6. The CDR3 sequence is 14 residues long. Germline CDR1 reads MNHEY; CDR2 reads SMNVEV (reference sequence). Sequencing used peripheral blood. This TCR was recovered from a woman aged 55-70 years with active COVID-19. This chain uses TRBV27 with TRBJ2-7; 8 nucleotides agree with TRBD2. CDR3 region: CASSSGTSGYEQYF. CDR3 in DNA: TGTGCCAGCAGTTCCGGGACTAGTGGGTACGAGCAGTACTTC.